The 2 T cell receptor beta chains below all came from one sample that was sequenced in a study of cytomegalovirus exposure and HLA in healthy donors (dated by TCRdb to the late 2010s). Receptor libraries were prepared by the immunoSEQ multiplex PCR assay. The multiplex PCR relied on a mix of 60 forward primers for TCR Vbeta segments and 13 reverse primers for TCR Jbeta segments. The table was pulled from immuneACCESS by TCRdb, which kept in-frame rearrangements only. Such tables lose some clones; where checked, under half of the loss comes from unresolved V genes, and the rest has no known cause. The sample's records list about 160,000 clones. The top ten constitute 1% to 1.5% of the sample. Material for sequencing was PBMCs. The receptor set was obtained from a woman aged 55-70 years in good health and CMV-seronegative.

The chain links TRBV6-9 to TRBJ2-1; a possible D gene is TRBD2 (5 bases). V lost 3 bases and J 7 bases, leaving 16 bases between the germline ends. This CDR3 region has 15 residues. Germline V gene lookup returns CDR1 MNHGY and CDR2 SVAAGI. The CDR3 DNA follows: TGTGCCAGCAGTTACTTTAGGAGGTACAAGAATGAGCAGTTCTTC. It yields the protein CASSYFRRYKNEQFF.

The chain joins TRBV4-2 to TRBJ2-7, with 14 bases that match TRBD2. The length of the CDR3 is 16 residues. V dropped 2 bases and J dropped 4; count of bases not matched to a gene: 4. CDR1 is LGHNA and CDR2 is YNFKEQ in the germline V gene. The CDR3 sequence: CASSQLGLAGEYEQYF. Written as DNA, the CDR3 is TGTGCCAGCAGCCAATTGGGACTAGCGGGGGAATACGAGCAGTACTTC.